This T cell receptor beta chain appears in the sequencing data of a study of T-cell memory formation after mild COVID-19. Study observations and caveats: Clones that contracted from day 15 to 85 had balanced CD4/CD8; later expanders were CD4+ biased.

Each CDR3 protein gets one entry after TCRdb re-called the 5' RACE reads with MiXCR. Of 190,000 or so distinct CDR3 sequences listed, 8% to 11% are singletons. CDR3 length: 14 amino acids. Germline V gives CDR1 MNHNY, CDR2 SVGAGI (reference sequence). Trimming stripped 1 base from V and 0 bases from J, with 6 bases between. This clonotype was detected only a few times. Antigen: not known. Sequencing was done on a sample of PBMCs or a T cell subset sorted from them (not recorded which). The chain joins TRBV6-6 to TRBJ1-1, with D possibly matching TRBD1 (6 bases). The TCR originated in a man aged 18 to 30 who had mild COVID-19 (a few samples of this study predate the infection). Cell type and time point are not known. The CDR3 region has the DNA TGTGCCAGCAGTTACTGGACAGTGAACACTGAAGCTTTCTTT. As protein: CASSYWTVNTEAFF.